Following are 21 T cell receptor beta chains from one sample sequenced in a study of blood T cell repertoires in COVID-19. Some clones are missing from TCRdb's copy, which holds only in-frame ones; the method was immunoSEQ multiplex PCR. The top ten hold around 3.4% of the sample, which has 200,000 to 300,000 clones, roughly four fifths seen once. The sample comprised peripheral blood. The receptors come from a woman younger than 30 with acute or convalescent COVID-19.

This sequence joins TRBV6-2 or TRBV6-3 and TRBJ1-5; TRBD1 is a possible D gene (6 bases). The CDR3 contains 16 residues. Germline CDR1 is MNHEY and CDR2 is SVGEGT. V lost 2 bases and J 3 bases, leaving 14 bases between the germline ends. CDR3 sequence (DNA): TGTGCCAGCAGTTACGGCCGAGGGACATCCAATCAGCCCCAGCATTTT. As protein: CASSYGRGTSNQPQHF.

The genes are TRBV19 and TRBJ1-2, with TRBD1 as a possible D gene (5 bases). V was trimmed by 2 bases and J by 4 bases, leaving 11 bases between them. This CDR3 is built from 14 residues. In germline, CDR1 is LNHDA, CDR2 SQIVND (reference sequence). CDR3 loop: CASSIIDRAYGYTF. Here the CDR3 DNA reads TGTGCCAGTAGTATAATCGACAGAGCCTATGGCTACACCTTC. The full variable domain, completed using reference TRBV19 and TRBJ1-2, is DGGITQSPKYLFRKEGQNVTLSCEQNLNHDAMYWYRQDPGQGLRLIYYSQIVNDFQKGDIAEGYSVSREKKESFPLTVTSAQKNPTAFYLCASSIIDRAYGYTFGSGTRLTVV.

This sequence joins TRBV28 and TRBJ1-2, with 9 positions matching TRBD1. Trimming removed 2 bases from V and 7 bases from J; junction bases left unmatched: 2. Germline CDR1 MDHEN, CDR2 SYDVKM. The length of the CDR3 is 13 residues. The CDR3 loop reads CASSLPGQGGYTF. CDR3 nucleotides: TGTGCCAGCAGTTTACCGGGACAGGGTGGCTACACCTTC.

The rearrangement joins TRBV27 to TRBJ2-7, with D possibly being TRBD1 (5 bases). The CDR3 consists of 14 residues. V lost 3 bases and J lost 0, with 9 bases in between. Germline V gene sequence: CDR1 MNHEY, CDR2 SMNVEV (reference sequence). The CDR3 loop reads CASSFDRSSYEQYF. The CDR3 DNA reads TGTGCCAGCAGTTTTGACAGATCCTCCTACGAGCAGTACTTC.

The genes are TRBV28 and TRBJ1-2; no reliable D call. Germline loops: CDR1 MDHEN, CDR2 SYDVKM. The germline V and J ends were trimmed by 6 bases and 2 bases, with 13 bases remaining between them. The CDR3 has 14 residues. The CDR3 region is CASRVEGPNYGYTF. In nucleotides, the CDR3 is TGTGCCAGCAGGGTAGAGGGTCCCAACTATGGCTACACCTTC.

The sample holds a few counts of this clone. The rearrangement uses TRBV9 and TRBJ2-2, with D maybe TRBD2 (5 bases). V was shortened by 1 base and J by 4 bases, with 17 bases between the two germline ends. CDR3 length: 17 amino acids. CDR1 is SGDLS and CDR2 is YYNGEE in the germline V gene. The CDR3 is CASSVRLNPTTTGELFF. In DNA form, the CDR3 reads TGTGCCAGCAGCGTACGCCTGAACCCGACTACCACCGGGGAGCTGTTTTTT.

The J gene is TRBJ2-7, the V gene TRBV11-2, with 11 nucleotides matching TRBD2. Looked up from germline, CDR1 is SGHAT and CDR2 is FQNNGV. This CDR3 is built from 15 residues. The ends lost 4 bases at V and 4 bases at J; junction bases unmatched: 6. For the CDR3, the DNA is TGTGCCAGCAGCTCGGGACTAGCGGCGAAATACGAGCAGTACTTC. Translated: CASSSGLAAKYEQYF.

V usage is TRBV7-6 and J usage is TRBJ1-1; 8 bases agree with TRBD1. V dropped 1 base and J dropped 3; count of bases not matched to a gene: 7. Per the germline V gene, CDR1 is SGHVS and CDR2 is FNYEAQ. This CDR3 comprises 16 residues. The CDR3 is CASSLVSGGADTEAFF. In DNA form, the CDR3 reads TGTGCCAGCAGCTTAGTATCAGGGGGCGCAGACACTGAAGCTTTCTTT.

The chain employs TRBV18 and TRBJ2-2, with TRBD1 matching over 9 bases. V was clipped by 5 bases and J by 3 bases; unmatched bases: 4. Germline V lookup: CDR1 KGHSH, CDR2 LQKENI. CDR3 length equals 15 residues. In DNA form, the CDR3 reads TGTGCCAGCTCAGCGGACAGGGGTGACACCGGGGAGCTGTTTTTT. This gives the protein CASSADRGDTGELFF.

This chain links TRBV7-6 with TRBJ1-5; the match to TRBD1 covers 7 bases. Per germline, CDR1 SGHVS and CDR2 FNYEAQ. V was pared by 0 bases and J by 5 bases, with 1 base of the junction left unmatched. This CDR3 is 14 amino acids long. Written as DNA, the CDR3 is TGTGCCAGCAGCTTAGCAGGGGGCGATCAGCCCCAGCATTTT. Protein sequence: CASSLAGGDQPQHF.

The chain joins TRBV30 to TRBJ1-1, with TRBD1 identical over 9 bases. Germline V gives CDR1 GTSNPN, CDR2 SVGIG (reference sequence). The CDR3 sequence is 13 residues long. The ends lost 3 bases at V and 9 bases at J; junction bases unmatched: 8. The CDR3 loop reads CAWSPGTGTQAFF. As DNA, the CDR3 is TGTGCCTGGAGCCCCGGGACAGGGACGCAAGCTTTCTTT. Full variable domain (outside the CDR3, taken from reference TRBV30 and TRBJ1-1): SQTIHQWPATLVQPVGSPLSLECTVEGTSNPNLYWYRQAAGRGLQLLFYSVGIGQISSEVPQNLSASRPQDRQFILSSKKLLLSDSGFYLCAWSPGTGTQAFFGQGTRLTVV.

This clone was recorded only once. V is TRBV7-6 and J is TRBJ2-7; D may be TRBD2 (6 bases). Germline loops: CDR1 SGHVS, CDR2 FNYEAQ. V was trimmed by 5 bases and J by 3 bases, leaving 17 bases between them. CDR3 length equals 15 residues. The CDR3 here is CASSATGVNRYEQYF. The CDR3 DNA follows: TGTGCCAGCAGCGCGACGGGAGTTAATCGCTACGAGCAGTACTTC.

The V call is TRBV5-1, the J call TRBJ1-4; 8 positions match TRBD1. The CDR3 runs 13 residues. Germline CDR1 and CDR2: SGHRS and YFSETQ. Trimming took 4 bases from V and 7 from J; bases not matched to a gene: 3. The CDR3 region is CASSAGTGEKLFF. In nucleotides, the CDR3 is TGCGCCAGCAGCGCCGGGACAGGTGAAAAACTGTTTTTT. The complete variable domain, with remaining parts taken from reference TRBV5-1 and TRBJ1-4, reads KAGVTQTPRYLIKTRGQQVTLSCSPISGHRSVSWYQQTPGQGLQFLFEYFSETQRNKGNFPGRFSGRQFSNSRSEMNVSTLELGDSALYLCASSAGTGEKLFFGSGTQLSVL.

This chain connects TRBV19 to TRBJ2-1; D perhaps matches TRBD2 (6 bases). This CDR3 comprises 14 residues. The V gene's germline CDR1 is LNHDA and CDR2 SQIVND (reference sequence). Trimming removed 5 bases at V and 9 bases at J, with 17 bases between. CDR3 amino acids: CASSYTGTQVEQFF. The CDR3 nucleotides are TGTGCCAGTAGTTATACCGGGACTCAGGTTGAGCAGTTCTTC.

The genes are TRBV28 and TRBJ2-7; TRBD2 matches at 10 bases. CDR1 and CDR2 (germline): MDHEN, SYDVKM. J lost 0 bases, V lost 6 bases, and 8 bases had no gene match. CDR3 size: 16 residues. Here the CDR3 DNA reads TGTGCCAGCAGCCCAGGACTAGCGGACTACTCCTACGAGCAGTACTTC. Protein product: CASSPGLADYSYEQYF. The full variable domain, its missing parts supplied by reference TRBV28 and TRBJ2-7, is DVKVTQSSRYLVKRTGEKVFLECVQDMDHENMFWYRQDPGLGLRLIYFSYDVKMKEKGDIPEGYSVSREKKERFSLILESASTNQTSMYLCASSPGLADYSYEQYFGPGTRLTVT.

The chain links TRBV7-2 to TRBJ1-6; D is unresolved. CDR3 length: 11 amino acids. The V end was cut by 5 bases, the J end by 8 bases, with 4 bases between. Germline V gene data show CDR1 as SGHTA and CDR2 as FQGNSA. The CDR3 region has the DNA TGTGCCAGCAGCCAGGATTCACCCCTCCACTTT. It is translated as CASSQDSPLHF.

The V gene is TRBV7-2, the J gene TRBJ2-1, with 8 bases lining up with TRBD2. Germline trimming cut 1 base from V and 5 bases from J; bases unmatched to any gene: 4. This CDR3 has 15 amino acids. Germline CDR1 SGHTA, CDR2 FQGNSA. CDR3 sequence: CASSLEPGRDNEQFF. CDR3 DNA sequence: TGTGCCAGCAGCTTAGAACCCGGGAGGGACAATGAGCAGTTCTTC.

This sequence joins TRBV29-1 and TRBJ2-1; 9 bases match TRBD2. V lost 3 bases, J lost 4 bases, and 13 bases stayed unmatched. Germline-derived CDR1 and CDR2 are SQVTM and ANQGSEA. This CDR3 contains 17 residues. The CDR3 DNA sequence: TGCAGCGTTGAGTTGGTGGACTGGCGGGGGGGATACAATGAGCAGTTCTTC. This translates into CSVELVDWRGGYNEQFF.

The chain uses TRBV9 and TRBJ2-3; 9 bases match TRBD1. The length of the CDR3 is 16 residues. From germline, CDR1 is SGDLS and CDR2 YYNGEE. V lost 4 bases to trimming and J lost 4 bases; unmatched junction nucleotides: 10. The CDR3 DNA follows: TGTGCCAGCAGCCCGCGCCCGGACAGGGGTGCAGATACGCAGTATTTT. This encodes CASSPRPDRGADTQYF.

The chain recombines TRBV12-3 or TRBV12-4 with TRBJ1-1; no definite D call. This CDR3 is built from 12 residues. V lost 6 bases, J lost 3 bases, and 8 bases lay in between. DNA of the CDR3: TGTGCCAGCAGCCATGGCTACACTGAAGCTTTCTTT. This translates into CASSHGYTEAFF.

The J gene is TRBJ2-1, the V gene TRBV28, with 7 bases lining up with TRBD1. CDR3 size: 13 residues. Germline CDR1 is MDHEN and CDR2 is SYDVKM. The J segment lost 4 bases and the V segment lost 5 bases, leaving 2 bases of the junction unmatched. CDR3 sequence: CASSLRGYNEQFF. DNA for the CDR3: TGTGCCAGCAGTCTCAGGGGGTACAATGAGCAGTTCTTC. Complete variable domain (other parts from reference TRBV28 and TRBJ2-1): DVKVTQSSRYLVKRTGEKVFLECVQDMDHENMFWYRQDPGLGLRLIYFSYDVKMKEKGDIPEGYSVSREKKERFSLILESASTNQTSMYLCASSLRGYNEQFFGPGTRLTVL.